Listed here are 10 T cell receptor beta chains from one sample, sequenced in a study of beta chain features in type 1 diabetes. The whole isolated RNA underwent reverse transcription, so sequencing captured expressed TCRB transcripts. This table comes from immunoSEQ multiplex PCR, and its TCRdb copy is limited to in-frame clones, with some not included. The profile covers roughly 400,000 clones, with around 16% appearing a single time and around 0.02% taken by the ten largest. Sequencing was carried out using naive CD4+ T cells from blood. These TCRs come from a woman between 18 and 30 years old in good health.

This chain uses TRBV9 with TRBJ2-3; D is ambiguous. This CDR3 contains 12 residues. V lost 2 bases and J 6 bases, leaving 7 bases between the germline ends. Per germline, CDR1 SGDLS and CDR2 YYNGEE. The CDR3: CASSVLTDTQYF. CDR3 nucleotide sequence: TGTGCCAGCAGCGTTCTAACCGATACGCAGTATTTT. The variable domain in full, completed from reference TRBV9 and TRBJ2-3, reads DSGVTQTPKHLITATGQRVTLRCSPRSGDLSVYWYQQSLDQGLQFLIQYYNGEERAKGNILERFSAQQFPDLHSELNLSSLELGDSALYFCASSVLTDTQYFGPGTRLTVL.

This clone came up a few times. The V call is TRBV9, the J call TRBJ1-2; D is possibly TRBD1 (6 bases). V gave up 3 bases and J gave up 4 bases, with 10 bases separating them. Looked up from germline, CDR1 is SGDLS and CDR2 is YYNGEE. The CDR3 runs 13 residues. Written as DNA, the CDR3 is TGTGCCAGCAGCGGGGGACAACCCTATGGCTACACCTTC. It translates to CASSGGQPYGYTF.

The table lists this clone with a few counts. The V gene is TRBV29-1, the J gene TRBJ2-7; D possibly corresponds to TRBD1 (6 bases). This CDR3 spans 12 amino acids. The V end was cut by 5 bases, the J end by 6 bases, with 14 bases between. The germline V gene encodes CDR1 SQVTM and CDR2 ANQGSEA. CDR3 sequence (DNA): TGCAGCGTTCGGGACACTTTCGTCGAGCAGTACTTC. Translation gives CSVRDTFVEQYF.

The chain combines TRBV7-2 with TRBJ2-3, with TRBD1 as a possible D gene (5 bases). Trimming removed 2 bases from V and 2 bases from J, with 11 bases in between. Per germline, CDR1 SGHTA and CDR2 FQGNSA. The CDR3 length is 15 residues. DNA of the CDR3: TGTGCCAGCAGCTTATATGCAGGGTACACAGATACGCAGTATTTT. Translation gives CASSLYAGYTDTQYF.

This clone has more than one count but fewer than ten. The chain uses TRBV18 and TRBJ2-7, with 8 bases fitting TRBD2. Germline CDR1 KGHSH, CDR2 LQKENI. V shed 7 bases and J 0 bases; nucleotides not matched to a gene: 2. This CDR3 is 13 amino acids long. DNA of the CDR3: TGTGCCAGCTTTAGCGGGAACTCCTACGAGCAGTACTTC. It is translated as CASFSGNSYEQYF.

This chain links TRBV29-1 with TRBJ1-1; TRBD1 aligns across 8 bases. J gave up 0 bases and V 4 bases, and 7 bases lay outside the gene matches. The CDR3 is 15 amino acids. Germline assignment: CDR1 SQVTM and CDR2 ANQGSEA. The CDR3, as DNA: TGCAGCGTTGCCTTACCGGGACAGGTGAACACTGAAGCTTTCTTT. It translates to CSVALPGQVNTEAFF. Full variable domain (missing parts from reference TRBV29-1 and TRBJ1-1): SAVISQKPSRDICQRGTSLTIQCQVDSQVTMMFWYRQQPGQSLTLIATANQGSEATYESGFVIDKFPISRPNLTFSTLTVSNMSPEDSSIYLCSVALPGQVNTEAFFGQGTRLTVV.

The chain carries TRBV4-3 and TRBJ1-1, with 9 bases that match TRBD1. This CDR3 comprises 14 residues. With V trimmed by 6 bases and J by 4 bases, 6 bases remained unmatched. Germline CDR1 is LGHNA and CDR2 is YSLEER. CDR3 protein: CASSTDRGPTEAFF. The CDR3 DNA reads TGCGCCAGCAGTACGGACAGGGGCCCCACTGAAGCTTTCTTT.

The genes are TRBV4-3 and TRBJ2-1, with 7 bases aligning to TRBD2. The CDR3 contains 16 residues. Losses at the gene ends were 4 bases for V and 9 bases for J; bases not matched to a gene: 15. Germline V gene lookup returns CDR1 LGHNA and CDR2 YSLEER. Written as DNA, the CDR3 is TGCGCCAGCAGCCTAGGTTTACTTGCGGGAGATGGTGAGCAGTTCTTC. It codes for CASSLGLLAGDGEQFF.

The table lists this clone with a few counts. The rearrangement links TRBV7-8 to TRBJ2-7; 11 bases are shared with TRBD1. Germline V gene lookup returns CDR1 SGHVS and CDR2 FQNEAQ. The length of the CDR3 is 14 residues. V shed 5 bases and J 6 bases; nucleotides not matched to a gene: 6. CDR3 protein: CASSTGTGGGEQYF. CDR3 nucleotides: TGTGCCAGCAGCACCGGGACAGGGGGAGGCGAGCAGTACTTC. Drawing the rest from reference TRBV7-8 and TRBJ2-7, the complete variable domain is GAGVSQSPRYKVAKRGQDVALRCDPISGHVSLFWYQQALGQGPEFLTYFQNEAQLDKSGLPSDRFFAERPEGSVSTLKIQRTQQEDSAVYLCASSTGTGGGEQYFGPGTRLTVT.

The chain joins TRBV6-6 to TRBJ2-7; 10 bases are a match to TRBD1. Per germline, CDR1 MNHNY and CDR2 SVGAGI (reference sequence). The J segment lost 4 bases and the V segment lost 6 bases, leaving 9 bases of the junction unmatched. There are 15 residues in the CDR3. CDR3 in DNA: TGTGCCAGCAGGCCTTCGACAGGGGGCGGGTACGAGCAGTACTTC. As protein: CASRPSTGGGYEQYF.